This TCR beta chain is from a study of cytomegalovirus exposure and HLA in healthy donors. As concerns this clone: Its cognate antigen is unknown.

60 Vbeta and 13 Jbeta primers were used in PCR. Clones were read by immunoSEQ multiplex PCR, and TCRdb kept only the in-frame ones, dropping some. The sample lists around 280,000 clones, around 90% occurring once. Study-level results: Earlier analysis yielded a pattern in which most TCR beta V segments were productive about 90% or about 30% of the time. Among TCR beta chains, those listed as cytomegalovirus-associated numbered some 170. Across all donors, roughly uniform sequencing depth was an assumption of the presence/absence analyses.

Trimming removed 3 bases at V and 1 base at J, with 13 bases between. The length of the CDR3 is 15 residues. Germline V gene sequence: CDR1 MGHRA, CDR2 YSYEKL. The V and J genes are TRBV4-1 and TRBJ2-7; tentative D call: TRBD1 (7 bases). The clonotype originates from a woman younger than 35 in good health and CMV-seronegative. The sample was PBMCs. The CDR3 region has the DNA TGCGCCAGCAGCCACCGACAGGGAGGTTCCTACGAGCAGTACTTC. Protein sequence: CASSHRQGGSYEQYF.